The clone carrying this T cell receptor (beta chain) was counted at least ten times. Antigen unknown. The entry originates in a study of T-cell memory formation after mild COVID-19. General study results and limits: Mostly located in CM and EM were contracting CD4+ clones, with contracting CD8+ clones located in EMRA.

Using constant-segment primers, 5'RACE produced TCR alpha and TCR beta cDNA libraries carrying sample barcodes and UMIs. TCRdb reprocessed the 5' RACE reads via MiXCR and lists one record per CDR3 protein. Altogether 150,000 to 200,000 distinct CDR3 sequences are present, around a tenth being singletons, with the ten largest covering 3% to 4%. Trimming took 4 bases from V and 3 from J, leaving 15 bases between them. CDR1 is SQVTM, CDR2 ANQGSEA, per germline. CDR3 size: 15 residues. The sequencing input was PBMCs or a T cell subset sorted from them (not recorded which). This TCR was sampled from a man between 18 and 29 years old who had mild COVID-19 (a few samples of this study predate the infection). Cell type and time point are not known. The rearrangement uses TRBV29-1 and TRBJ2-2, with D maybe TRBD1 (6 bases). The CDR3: CSVVWGQTHTGELFF. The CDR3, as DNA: TGCAGCGTTGTATGGGGGCAGACTCACACCGGGGAGCTGTTTTTT.